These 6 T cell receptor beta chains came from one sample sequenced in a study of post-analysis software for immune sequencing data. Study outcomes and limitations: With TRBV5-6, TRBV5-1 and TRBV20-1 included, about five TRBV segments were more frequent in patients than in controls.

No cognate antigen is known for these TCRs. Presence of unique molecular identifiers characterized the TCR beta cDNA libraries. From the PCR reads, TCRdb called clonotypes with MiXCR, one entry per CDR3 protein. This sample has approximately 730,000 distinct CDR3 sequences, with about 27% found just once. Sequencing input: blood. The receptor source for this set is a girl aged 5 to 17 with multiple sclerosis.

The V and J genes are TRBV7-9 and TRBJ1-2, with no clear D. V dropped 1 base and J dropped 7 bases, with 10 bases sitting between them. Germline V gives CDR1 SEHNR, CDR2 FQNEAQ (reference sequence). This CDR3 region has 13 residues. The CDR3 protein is CASSLEAPRGYTF. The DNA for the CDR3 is TGTGCCAGCAGCTTAGAGGCACCCCGTGGCTACACCTTC.

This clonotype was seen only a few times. CDR3 DNA sequence: TGCAGTGCTAGAGAGGGACGTAGGAGCTATGGCTACACCTTC. This sequence encodes CSAREGRRSYGYTF. The chain recombines TRBV20-1 with TRBJ1-2; a possible D gene is TRBD1 (5 bases). The CDR3 has 14 residues. V gave up 0 bases and J gave up 4 bases, with 12 bases separating them. Germline V gives CDR1 DFQATT, CDR2 SNEGSKA (reference sequence).

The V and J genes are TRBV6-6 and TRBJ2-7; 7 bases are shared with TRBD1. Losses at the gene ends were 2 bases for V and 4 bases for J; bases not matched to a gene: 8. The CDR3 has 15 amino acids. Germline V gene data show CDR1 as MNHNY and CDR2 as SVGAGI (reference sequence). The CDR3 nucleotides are TGTGCCAGCAGTTACCCGGGACAGCCAAGGTACGAGCAGTACTTC. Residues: CASSYPGQPRYEQYF.

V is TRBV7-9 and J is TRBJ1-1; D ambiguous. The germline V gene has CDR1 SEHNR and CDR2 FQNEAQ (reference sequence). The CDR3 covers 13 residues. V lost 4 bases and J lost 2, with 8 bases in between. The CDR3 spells CASSWADNTEAFF. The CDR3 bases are TGTGCCAGCAGCTGGGCCGATAACACTGAAGCTTTCTTT.

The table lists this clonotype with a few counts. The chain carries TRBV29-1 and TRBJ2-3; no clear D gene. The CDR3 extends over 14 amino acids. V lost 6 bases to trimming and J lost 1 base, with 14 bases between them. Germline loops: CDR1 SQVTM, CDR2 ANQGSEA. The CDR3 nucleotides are TGCAGCGTCCTGGGAAGGTTGGGCACAGATACGCAGTATTTT. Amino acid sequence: CSVLGRLGTDTQYF.

CDR3 in DNA: TGTGCCAGCAGAGGAAGCGGCCAGGGGAACCCTGATGAGCAGTTCTTC. It specifies CASRGSGQGNPDEQFF. V and J are TRBV6-2 or TRBV6-3 and TRBJ2-1, with D perhaps TRBD1 (6 bases). Germline CDR1 and CDR2: MNHEY and SVGEGT. This CDR3 spans 16 amino acids. Trimming left V 6 bases short and J 8 bases short, with 23 bases between.